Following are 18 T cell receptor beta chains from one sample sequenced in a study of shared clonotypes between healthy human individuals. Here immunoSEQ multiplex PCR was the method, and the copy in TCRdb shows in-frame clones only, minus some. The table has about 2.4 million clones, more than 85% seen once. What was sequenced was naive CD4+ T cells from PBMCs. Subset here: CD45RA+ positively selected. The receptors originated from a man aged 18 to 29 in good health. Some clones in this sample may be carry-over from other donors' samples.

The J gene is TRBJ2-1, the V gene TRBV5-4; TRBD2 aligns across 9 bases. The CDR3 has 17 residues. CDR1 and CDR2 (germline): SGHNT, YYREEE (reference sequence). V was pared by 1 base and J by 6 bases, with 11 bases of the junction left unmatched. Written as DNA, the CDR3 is TGTGCCAGCAGCTTGCGTACTAGCGGGTACGAACTCAATGAGCAGTTCTTC. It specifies CASSLRTSGYELNEQFF.

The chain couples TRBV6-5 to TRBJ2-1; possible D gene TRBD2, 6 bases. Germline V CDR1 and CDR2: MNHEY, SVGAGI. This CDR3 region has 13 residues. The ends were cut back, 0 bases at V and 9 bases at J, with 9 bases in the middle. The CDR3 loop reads CASSYSPGVEQFF. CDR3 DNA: TGTGCCAGCAGTTACTCGCCGGGGGTTGAGCAGTTCTTC.

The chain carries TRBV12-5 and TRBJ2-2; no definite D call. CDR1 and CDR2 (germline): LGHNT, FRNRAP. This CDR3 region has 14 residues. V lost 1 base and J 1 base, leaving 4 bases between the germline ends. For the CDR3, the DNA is TGTGCTAGTGGTTTGGGGGAGAACACCGGGGAGCTGTTTTTT. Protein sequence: CASGLGENTGELFF.

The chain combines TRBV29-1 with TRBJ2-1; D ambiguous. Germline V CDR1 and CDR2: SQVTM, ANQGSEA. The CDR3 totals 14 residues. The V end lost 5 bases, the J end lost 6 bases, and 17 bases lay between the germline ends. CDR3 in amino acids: CSVLILIFANEQFF. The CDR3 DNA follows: TGCAGCGTTCTCATCTTAATCTTTGCCAATGAGCAGTTCTTC.

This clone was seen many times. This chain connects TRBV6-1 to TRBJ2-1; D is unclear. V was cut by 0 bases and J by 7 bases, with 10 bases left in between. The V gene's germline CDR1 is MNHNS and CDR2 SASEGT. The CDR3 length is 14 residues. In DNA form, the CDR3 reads TGTGCCAGCAGTGAAGCGTCTACTGTGAATGAGCAGTTCTTC. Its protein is CASSEASTVNEQFF.

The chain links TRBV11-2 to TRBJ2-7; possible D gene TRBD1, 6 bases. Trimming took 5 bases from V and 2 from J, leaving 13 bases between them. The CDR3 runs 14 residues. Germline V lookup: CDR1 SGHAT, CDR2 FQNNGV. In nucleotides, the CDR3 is TGTGCCAGCAGCGCAGACAGGAACACCTACGAGCAGTACTTC. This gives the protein CASSADRNTYEQYF.

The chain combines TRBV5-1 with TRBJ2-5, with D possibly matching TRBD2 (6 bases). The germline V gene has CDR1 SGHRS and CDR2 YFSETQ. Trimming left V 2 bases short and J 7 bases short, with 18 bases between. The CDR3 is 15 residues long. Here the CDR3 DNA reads TGCGCCAGCAGCTTCACCGGGACTTGGGGTGGGACCCAGTACTTC. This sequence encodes CASSFTGTWGGTQYF.

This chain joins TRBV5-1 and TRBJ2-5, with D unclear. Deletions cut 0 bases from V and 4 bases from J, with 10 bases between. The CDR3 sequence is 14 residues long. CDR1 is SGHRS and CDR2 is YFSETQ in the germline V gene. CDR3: CASSLEQIPETQYF. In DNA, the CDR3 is TGCGCCAGCAGCTTGGAACAGATACCAGAGACCCAGTACTTC.

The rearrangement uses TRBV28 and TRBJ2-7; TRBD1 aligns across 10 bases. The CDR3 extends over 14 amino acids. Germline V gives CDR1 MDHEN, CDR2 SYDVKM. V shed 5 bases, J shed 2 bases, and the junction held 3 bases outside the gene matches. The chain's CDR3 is CASSGGQGPYEQYF. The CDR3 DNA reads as TGTGCCAGCAGTGGGGGACAGGGGCCCTACGAGCAGTACTTC.

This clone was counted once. CDR3 sequence: CASSSQAYEQYF. DNA of the CDR3: TGTGCCAGCAGTTCCCAGGCCTACGAGCAGTACTTC. J is TRBJ2-7 and V is TRBV27; D ambiguous. V shed 4 bases and J shed 2 bases, with 6 bases lying between them. This CDR3 has 12 amino acids. Looked up from germline, CDR1 is MNHEY and CDR2 is SMNVEV (reference sequence).

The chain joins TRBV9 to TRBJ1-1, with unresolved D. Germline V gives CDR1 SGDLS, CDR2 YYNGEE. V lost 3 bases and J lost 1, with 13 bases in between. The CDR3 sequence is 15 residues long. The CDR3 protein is CASSATRQENTEAFF. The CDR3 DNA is TGTGCCAGCAGCGCCACACGCCAGGAGAACACTGAAGCTTTCTTT.

In nucleotides, the CDR3 is TGTGCCAGCAGCCTCCAGGGGAGCTCCCGAGATCGGTTCTTC. It codes for CASSLQGSSRDRFF. This chain connects TRBV28 to TRBJ2-1, with a tentative D call TRBD1 (6 bases). The germline V gene encodes CDR1 MDHEN and CDR2 SYDVKM. V shed 6 bases and J shed 15 bases, with 24 bases lying between them. CDR3 size: 14 residues.

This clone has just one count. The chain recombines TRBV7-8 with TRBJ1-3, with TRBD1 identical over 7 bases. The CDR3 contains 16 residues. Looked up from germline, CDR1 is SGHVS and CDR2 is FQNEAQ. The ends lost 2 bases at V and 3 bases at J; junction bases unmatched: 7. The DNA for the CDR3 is TGTGCCAGCAGCTTAAAAGGGGGCGCAGGTGGAAACACCATATATTTT. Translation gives CASSLKGGAGGNTIYF.

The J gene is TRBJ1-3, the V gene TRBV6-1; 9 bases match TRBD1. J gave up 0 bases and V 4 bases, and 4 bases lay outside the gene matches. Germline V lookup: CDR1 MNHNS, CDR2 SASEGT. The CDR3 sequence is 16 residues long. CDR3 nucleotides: TGTGCCAGCAGTGGGCGGGACAGGGCCTCTGGAAACACCATATATTTT. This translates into CASSGRDRASGNTIYF.

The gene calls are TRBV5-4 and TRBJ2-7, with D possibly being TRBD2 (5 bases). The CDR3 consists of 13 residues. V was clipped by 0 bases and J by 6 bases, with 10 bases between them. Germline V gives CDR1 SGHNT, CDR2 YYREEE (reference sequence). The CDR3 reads CASSLGPAVEQYF. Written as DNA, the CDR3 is TGTGCCAGCAGCTTGGGACCAGCGGTCGAGCAGTACTTC.

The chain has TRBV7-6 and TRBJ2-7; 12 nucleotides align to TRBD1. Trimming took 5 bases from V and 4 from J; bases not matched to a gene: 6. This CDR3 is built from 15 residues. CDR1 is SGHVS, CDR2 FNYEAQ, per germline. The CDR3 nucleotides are TGTGCCAGCAGCCGGGGACAGGGGGCAGTGTACGAGCAGTACTTC. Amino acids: CASSRGQGAVYEQYF.

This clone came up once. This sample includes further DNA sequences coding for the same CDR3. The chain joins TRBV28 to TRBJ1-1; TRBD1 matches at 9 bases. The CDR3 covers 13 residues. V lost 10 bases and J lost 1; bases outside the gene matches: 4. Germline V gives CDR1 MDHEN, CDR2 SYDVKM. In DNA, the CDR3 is TGTGCCACCTTGGACAGGGGGAACACTGAAGCTTTCTTT. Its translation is CATLDRGNTEAFF.

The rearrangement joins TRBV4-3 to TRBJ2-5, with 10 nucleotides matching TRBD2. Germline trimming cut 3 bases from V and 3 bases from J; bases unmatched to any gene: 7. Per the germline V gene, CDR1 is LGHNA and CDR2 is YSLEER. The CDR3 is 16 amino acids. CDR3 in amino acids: CASSQALGLAEETQYF. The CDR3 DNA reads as TGCGCCAGCAGCCAGGCCCTCGGACTAGCGGAAGAGACCCAGTACTTC.